The rows below give T cell receptor beta chains drawn from one sample of a study of metastatic and nonmetastatic thyroid tumors. From the PCR reads, TCRdb re-called clones with MiXCR. The sample has approximately 19,000 clones; 30% to 40% are singletons. Material: tumor tissue. These receptors all come from a male donor with papillary thyroid cancer or a benign thyroid nodule (not recorded which). Some clones in this sample may be carry-over from other donors' samples. CDR3s include the opening cysteine and the closing phenylalanine or tryptophan. The D gene is left open where the match is weak. Only part of the rows carry a size: once, few, many, or a class if the clone is expanded.

17 | TRBD2 | TRBJ2-3 | many | TRBV28 | CASSSGTSGSSTDTQYF | TGTGCCAGCAGTTCCGGGACTAGCGGGAGTTCGACAGATACGCAGTATTTT
18 | TRBD1 | TRBJ1-5 | NA | TRBV4-1 | CASSQTSGQGRTGQPQHF | TGCGCCAGCAGCCAAACATCCGGACAGGGGCGTACAGGTCAGCCCCAGCATTTT
14 | TRBD1 | TRBJ2-5 | NA | TRBV6-1 | CASSEGTGRETQYF | TGTGCCAGCAGTGAAGGGACAGGCAGGGAGACCCAGTACTTC
15 | NA | TRBJ2-1 | many | TRBV20-1 | CSAVSGTLSYNEQFF | TGCAGTGCTGTAAGCGGCACACTCTCCTACAATGAGCAGTTCTTC
15 | NA | TRBJ1-6 | NA | TRBV5-6 | CASSRLGRANSPLHF | TGTGCCAGCAGCCGGTTGGGTCGGGCTAATTCACCCCTCCACTTT
14 | TRBD2 | TRBJ2-4 | many | TRBV19 | CASSIQSGSHIQYF | TGTGCCAGTAGTATTCAGAGCGGGAGCCACATTCAGTACTTC
15 | NA | TRBJ2-1 | NA | TRBV9 | CASIPPGGTYNEQFF | TGTGCCAGCATCCCACCCGGTGGAACCTACAATGAGCAGTTCTTC
13 | TRBD1 | TRBJ2-2 | NA | TRBV19 | CASSYRGTGELFF | TGTGCCAGCAGTTACAGGGGCACCGGGGAGCTGTTTTTT
15 | NA | TRBJ2-7 | few | TRBV4-1 | CASSHTGRQGGDQYF | TGCGCCAGCAGCCACACCGGGAGGCAGGGGGGGGATCAGTACTTC
14 | NA | TRBJ1-5 | many | TRBV7-9 | CASSPSGANQPQHF | TGTGCCAGCAGCCCTTCCGGAGCGAATCAGCCCCAGCATTTT
15 | NA | TRBJ2-7 | medium-sized | TRBV6-1 | CASSEAGGSYYEQYF | TGTGCCAGCAGTGAAGCAGGTGGCAGCTACTACGAGCAGTACTTC
14 | NA | TRBJ1-6 | few | TRBV20-1 | CSATSRRTGSPLHF | TGCAGTGCCACAAGCCGCCGCACAGGCTCACCCCTCCACTTT
15 | NA | TRBJ1-6 | NA | TRBV18 | CASSFGHGDGSPLHF | TGTGCCAGCTCATTCGGACATGGTGACGGTTCACCCCTCCACTTT
16 | NA | TRBJ2-3 | many | TRBV4-2 | CASSQDRAERTDTQYF | TGTGCCAGCAGCCAAGATAGAGCAGAACGCACAGATACGCAGTATTTT
15 | NA | TRBJ1-5 | NA | TRBV7-8 | CASSFMGGLFQPQHF | TGCGCCAGCAGCTTTATGGGGGGGCTGTTTCAGCCCCAGCATTTT
19 | TRBD2 | TRBJ2-1 | medium-sized | TRBV28 | CASSLAGLAGGSSYNEQFF | TGTGCCAGCAGTTTGGCGGGACTAGCGGGAGGGAGCTCCTACAATGAGCAGTTCTTC
15 | TRBD1 | TRBJ1-4 | NA | TRBV6-1 | CASSETGGGNEKLFF | TGTGCCAGCAGTGAAACAGGGGGCGGAAATGAAAAACTGTTTTTT
14 | TRBD1 | TRBJ1-6 | large | TRBV2 | CASSLQGRGSPLHF | TGTGCCAGCAGTCTACAGGGGAGGGGTTCACCCCTCCACTTT
13 | NA | TRBJ2-7 | NA | TRBV20-1 | CSAHSGDDYEQYF | TGCAGTGCTCACTCAGGGGACGACTACGAGCAGTACTTC
14 | NA | TRBJ2-3 | many | TRBV20-1 | CSARVGVGEDTQYF | TGCAGTGCTAGAGTGGGGGTTGGGGAAGATACGCAGTATTTT
14 | NA | TRBJ1-4 | NA | TRBV5-1 | CASSLGTFNEKLFF | TGCGCCAGCAGCTTGGGGACTTTTAATGAAAAACTGTTTTTT
14 | NA | TRBJ1-6 | medium-sized | TRBV19 | CASSISLGRSPLHF | TGTGCCAGTAGTATATCGCTCGGGAGATCACCCCTCCACTTT
18 | NA | TRBJ2-1 | many | TRBV11-2 | CASSLDLGRGSRSNEQFF | TGTGCCAGCAGCTTAGATTTAGGACGGGGCTCACGAAGCAATGAGCAGTTCTTC
14 | NA | TRBJ2-7 | many | TRBV11-2 | CVSSLAPGRNEQYF | TGTGTCAGCAGCTTAGCTCCAGGGAGAAACGAGCAGTACTTC
13 | NA | TRBJ2-1 | NA | TRBV6-1 | CASSESWNSEQFF | TGTGCCAGCAGTGAATCATGGAACTCGGAGCAGTTCTTC
13 | NA | TRBJ1-1 | NA | TRBV20-1 | CSARYGMNTEAFF | TGCAGTGCTAGATATGGGATGAACACTGAAGCTTTCTTT
15 | NA | TRBJ2-3 | many | TRBV19 | CASSAAPESTDTQYF | TGTGCCAGTAGTGCGGCCCCAGAAAGCACAGATACGCAGTATTTT
14 | NA | TRBJ2-7 | medium-sized | TRBV18 | CASSPGVASYEQYF | TGTGCCAGCTCACCAGGGGTCGCCTCCTACGAGCAGTACTTC
15 | NA | TRBJ1-2 | NA | TRBV5-6 | CAISLEGSLRYGYTF | TGTGCTATCAGCTTGGAAGGGTCTCTGCGATATGGCTACACCTTC
12 | NA | TRBJ1-1 | NA | TRBV11-1 | CASSFSNTEAFF | TGTGCCAGCAGCTTTTCTAACACTGAAGCTTTCTTT
14 | NA | TRBJ1-5 | NA | TRBV12-3/TRBV12-4 | CASSFGSGCEPQHF | TGTGCCAGCAGTTTTGGTTCAGGCTGCGAGCCCCAGCATTTT
12 | NA | TRBJ1-2 | many | TRBV29-1 | CSVELDTSTFTF | TGCAGCGTTGAATTGGACACCTCGACTTTCACCTTC
16 | TRBD2 | TRBJ2-2 | once | TRBV5-1 | CASSLGLAGGTGELFF | TGCGCCAGCAGCTTGGGACTAGCGGGCGGAACCGGGGAGCTGTTTTTT
13 | NA | TRBJ1-1 | once | TRBV12-3/TRBV12-4 | CASSLAQSTEAFF | TGTGCCAGCAGTTTAGCGCAAAGCACTGAAGCTTTCTTT
15 | TRBD2 | TRBJ2-7 | many | TRBV7-6 | CASSVTSGNPYEQYF | TGTGCCAGCAGCGTAACTAGCGGAAATCCCTACGAGCAGTATTTC